This T cell receptor (beta chain) was identified during a study of CD8+CD57+ T cells in acquired aplastic anemia. The sample holds many counts of this clonotype. CDR3 length: 15 amino acids. V gave up 4 bases and J gave up 0 bases, with 13 bases separating them. Germline V gene data show CDR1 as SGHDT and CDR2 as YYEEEE. Template material for TCR beta VDJ and CDR3 profiling consisted of genomic DNA. TCRdb re-analysed the reads in MiXCR, keeping a single row per CDR3 protein. The sample carries approximately 200,000 distinct CDR3 sequences, less than 60% recorded once. An expansion of CD8+CD57+ cells by flow cytometry had been shown in patients chosen for sequencing.

The rearrangement joins TRBV5-6 to TRBJ2-5; no definite D call. Input material: sorted CD4+, CD8+, or CD8+CD57+ T cells (not recorded which) from PBMCs. This sequence was found in a human donor with aplastic anemia. CDR3 amino acids: CASSLPGGNQETQYF. CDR3 DNA: TGTGCCAGCAGCCTACCGGGCGGAAACCAAGAGACCCAGTACTTC.